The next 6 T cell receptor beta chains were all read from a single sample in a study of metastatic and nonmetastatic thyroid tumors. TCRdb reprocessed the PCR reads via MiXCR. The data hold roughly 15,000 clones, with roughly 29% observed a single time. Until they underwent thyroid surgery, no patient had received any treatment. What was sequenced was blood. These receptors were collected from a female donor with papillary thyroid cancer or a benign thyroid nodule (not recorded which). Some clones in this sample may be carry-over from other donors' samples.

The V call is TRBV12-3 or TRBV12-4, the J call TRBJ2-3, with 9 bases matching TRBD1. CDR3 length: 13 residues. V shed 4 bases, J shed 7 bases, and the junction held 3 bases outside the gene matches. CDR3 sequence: CASSSDRGYTQYF. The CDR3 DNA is TGTGCCAGCAGTTCTGACAGGGGGTATACGCAGTATTTT.

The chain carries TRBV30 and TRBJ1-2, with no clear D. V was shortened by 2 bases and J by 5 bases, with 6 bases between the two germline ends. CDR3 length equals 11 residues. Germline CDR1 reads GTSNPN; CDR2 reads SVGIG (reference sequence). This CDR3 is CAWSQRYGYTF. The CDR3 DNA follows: TGTGCCTGGAGTCAGAGATATGGCTACACCTTC. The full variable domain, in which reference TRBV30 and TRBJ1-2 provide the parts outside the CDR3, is SQTIHQWPATLVQPVGSPLSLECTVEGTSNPNLYWYRQAAGRGLQLLFYSVGIGQISSEVPQNLSASRPQDRQFILSSKKLLLSDSGFYLCAWSQRYGYTFGSGTRLTVV.

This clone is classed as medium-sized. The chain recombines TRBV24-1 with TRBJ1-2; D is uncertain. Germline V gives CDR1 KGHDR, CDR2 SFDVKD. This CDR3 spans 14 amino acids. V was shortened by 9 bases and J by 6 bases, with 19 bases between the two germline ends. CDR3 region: CATLIQLKMNGYTF. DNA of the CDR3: TGTGCCACCCTCATTCAATTGAAGATGAATGGCTACACCTTC.

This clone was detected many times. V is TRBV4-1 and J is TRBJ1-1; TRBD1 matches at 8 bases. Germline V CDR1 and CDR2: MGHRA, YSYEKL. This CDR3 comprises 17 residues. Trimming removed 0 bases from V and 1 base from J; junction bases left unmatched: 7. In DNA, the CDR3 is TGCGCCAGCAGCCAAGATGCTGGGACAGGAAAGAACACTGAAGCTTTCTTT. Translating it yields CASSQDAGTGKNTEAFF.

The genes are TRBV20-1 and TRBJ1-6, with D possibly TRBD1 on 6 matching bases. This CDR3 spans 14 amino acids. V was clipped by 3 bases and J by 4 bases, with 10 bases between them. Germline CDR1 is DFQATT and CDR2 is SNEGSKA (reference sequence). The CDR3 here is CSASEGGYNSPLHF. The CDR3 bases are TGCAGTGCTAGCGAGGGGGGGTATAATTCACCCCTCCACTTT.

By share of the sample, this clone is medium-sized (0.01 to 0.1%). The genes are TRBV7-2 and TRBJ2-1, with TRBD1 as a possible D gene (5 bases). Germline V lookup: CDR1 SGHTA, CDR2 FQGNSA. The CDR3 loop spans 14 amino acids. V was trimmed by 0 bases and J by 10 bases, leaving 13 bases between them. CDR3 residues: CASSLAYQGNEQFF. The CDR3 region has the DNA TGTGCCAGCAGCTTAGCGTACCAGGGCAACGAGCAGTTCTTC.